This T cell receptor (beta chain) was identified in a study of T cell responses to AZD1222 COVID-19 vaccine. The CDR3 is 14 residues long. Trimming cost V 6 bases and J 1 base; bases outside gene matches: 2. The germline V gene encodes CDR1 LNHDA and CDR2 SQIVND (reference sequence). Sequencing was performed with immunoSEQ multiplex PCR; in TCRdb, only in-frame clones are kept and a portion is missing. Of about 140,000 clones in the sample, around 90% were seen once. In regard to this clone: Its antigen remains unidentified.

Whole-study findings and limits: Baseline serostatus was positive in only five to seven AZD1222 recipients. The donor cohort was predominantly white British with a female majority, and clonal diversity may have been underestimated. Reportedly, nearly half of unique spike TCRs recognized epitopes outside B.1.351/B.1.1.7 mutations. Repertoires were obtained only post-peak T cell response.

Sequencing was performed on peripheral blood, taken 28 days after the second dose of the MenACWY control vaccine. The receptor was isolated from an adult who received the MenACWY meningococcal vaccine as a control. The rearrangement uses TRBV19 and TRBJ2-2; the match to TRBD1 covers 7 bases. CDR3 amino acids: CASRPGGNTGELFF. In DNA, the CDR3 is TGTGCCAGTAGACCAGGGGGGAACACCGGGGAGCTGTTTTTT.